Described below is a single TCR beta chain sequence and its context. Antigen: not known. Each donor was healthy, and each was a bone marrow donor. A multiplex PCR was run with 60 Vbeta primers and 13 Jbeta primers. Original processing methods: Later analysis identified tens of millions of unique TCR beta chains, roughly 11 million shared. Assay: immunoSEQ multiplex PCR; the TCRdb copy retains only in-frame clones and omits some. The V and J calls and clone size were taken over from that table, and D and trimming were inferred from the DNA. The data contain about 160,000 clones, around 69% of them singletons. Germline CDR1 is SGHRS and CDR2 is YFSETQ. Trimming took 0 bases from V and 13 from J, leaving 14 bases between them. The CDR3 extends over 14 amino acids. The data were obtained in a study of cytomegalovirus exposure and HLA in healthy donors. General observations from the study: The study dropped some indistinguishable V segments, TRBV6-2 and TRBV6-3 among them.

The sequenced sample consisted of PBMCs. The receptor was isolated from a man in his sixties in good health and CMV-seronegative. The chain is built from TRBV5-1 and TRBJ1-6; D possibly corresponds to TRBD1 (5 bases). Here the CDR3 reads CASSLAGFPWPLHF. The CDR3 DNA follows: TGCGCCAGCAGCTTGGCAGGGTTTCCTTGGCCCCTCCACTTT.